This TCR beta chain emerged from a study of cytomegalovirus exposure and HLA in healthy donors. This clone was recorded once. Germline V gives CDR1 SQVTM, CDR2 ANQGSEA. The CDR3 runs to 12 residues. The ends were cut back, 5 bases at V and 5 bases at J, with 9 bases in the middle. Sequenced by immunoSEQ multiplex PCR; TCRdb stores in-frame clones only, minus some. Found here are over 55,000 clones, 90% to 96% of them singletons; the top ten hold 0.9% to 1%. The receptor's source is a man younger than 35 in good health and CMV-seronegative. What was sequenced was PBMCs. The chain has TRBV29-1 and TRBJ1-4; no clear D gene. The CDR3 nucleotides are TGCAGCGTTTCTCGTGCGAATGAAAAACTGTTTTTT. As protein: CSVSRANEKLFF.